This T cell receptor (beta chain) was retrieved from a study of cytomegalovirus exposure and HLA in healthy donors. V was clipped by 1 base and J by 5 bases, with 13 bases between them. The CDR3 extends over 15 amino acids. The V gene's germline CDR1 is SGHRS and CDR2 YFSETQ. This PCR relied on a set of 60 Vbeta primers and 13 Jbeta primers. This table comes from immunoSEQ multiplex PCR, and its TCRdb copy is limited to in-frame clones, with some not included. This table has a few hundred thousand clones, more than 60% appearing once. Study outcomes and limitations: Later analysis demonstrated an association between a missense DCLRE1C variant and TCR beta V- and J-gene trimming.

For this clone: Its antigen remains unknown.

The sample comprised PBMCs. The source of this sequence is a man aged 40-50 years in good health and CMV-seronegative. The chain is built from TRBV5-1 and TRBJ2-1; the D gene is possibly TRBD1 (5 bases). The CDR3 bases are TGCGCCAGCAGCTTGCAGGGTAAACCTAACAATGAGCAGTTCTTC. Amino acid sequence: CASSLQGKPNNEQFF.